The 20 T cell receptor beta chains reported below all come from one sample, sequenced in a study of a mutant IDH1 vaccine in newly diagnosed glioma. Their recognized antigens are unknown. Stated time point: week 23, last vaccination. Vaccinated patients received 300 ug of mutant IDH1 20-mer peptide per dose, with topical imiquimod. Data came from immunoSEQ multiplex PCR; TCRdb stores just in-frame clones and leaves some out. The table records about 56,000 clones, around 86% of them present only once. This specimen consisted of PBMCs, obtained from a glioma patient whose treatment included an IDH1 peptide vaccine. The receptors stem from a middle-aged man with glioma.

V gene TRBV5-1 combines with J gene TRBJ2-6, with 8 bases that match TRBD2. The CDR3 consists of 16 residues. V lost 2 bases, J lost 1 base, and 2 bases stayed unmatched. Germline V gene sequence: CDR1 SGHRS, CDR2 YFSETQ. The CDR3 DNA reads TGCGCCAGCAGCTTAAGCGGGAGTTCTGGGGCCAACGTCCTGACTTTC. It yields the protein CASSLSGSSGANVLTF.

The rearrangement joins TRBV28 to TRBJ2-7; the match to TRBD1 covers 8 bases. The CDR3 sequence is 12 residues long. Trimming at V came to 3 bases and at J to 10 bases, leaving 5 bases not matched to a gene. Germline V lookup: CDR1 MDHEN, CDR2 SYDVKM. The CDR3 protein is CASSLGQAVQYF. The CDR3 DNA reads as TGTGCCAGCAGTTTGGGACAGGCGGTCCAGTACTTC.

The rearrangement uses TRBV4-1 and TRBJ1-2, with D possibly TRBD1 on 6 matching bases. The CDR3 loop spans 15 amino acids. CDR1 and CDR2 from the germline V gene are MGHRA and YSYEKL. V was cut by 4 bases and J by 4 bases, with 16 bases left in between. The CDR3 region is CASSLGGGAVYGYTF. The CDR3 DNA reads TGCGCCAGCAGCCTAGGCGGGGGGGCGGTCTATGGCTACACCTTC.

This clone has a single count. The CDR3 reads CASSLTSGKGSEQFF. The CDR3 DNA reads TGCGCCAGCAGCCTTACTAGCGGGAAGGGGAGTGAGCAGTTCTTC. The chain links TRBV4-3 to TRBJ2-1, with 10 bases matching TRBD2. V shed 4 bases and J 9 bases; nucleotides not matched to a gene: 9. Germline CDR1 reads LGHNA; CDR2 reads YSLEER. This CDR3 contains 15 residues.

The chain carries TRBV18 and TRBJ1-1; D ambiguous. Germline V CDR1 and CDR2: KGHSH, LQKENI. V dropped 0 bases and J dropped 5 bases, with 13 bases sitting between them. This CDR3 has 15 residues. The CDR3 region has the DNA TGTGCCAGCTCACCACCGAGTGCCTCGAGGACTGAAGCTTTCTTT. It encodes CASSPPSASRTEAFF.

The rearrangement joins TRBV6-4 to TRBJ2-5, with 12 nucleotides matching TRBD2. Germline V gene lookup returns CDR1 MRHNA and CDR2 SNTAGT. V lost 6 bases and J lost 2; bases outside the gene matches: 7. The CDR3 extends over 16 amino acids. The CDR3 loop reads CASSPTLAGGQETQYF. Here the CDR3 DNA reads TGTGCCAGCAGCCCAACACTAGCGGGGGGTCAAGAGACCCAGTACTTC.

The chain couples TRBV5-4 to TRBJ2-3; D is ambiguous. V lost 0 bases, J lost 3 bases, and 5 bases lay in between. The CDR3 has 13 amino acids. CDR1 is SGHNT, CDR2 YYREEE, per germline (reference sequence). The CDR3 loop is CASSLAGTDTQYF. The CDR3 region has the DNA TGTGCCAGCAGCTTGGCGGGTACAGATACGCAGTATTTT. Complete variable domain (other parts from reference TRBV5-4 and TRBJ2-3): ETGVTQSPTHLIKTRGQQVTLRCSSQSGHNTVSWYQQALGQGPQFIFQYYREEENGRGNFPPRFSGLQFPNYSSELNVNALELDDSALYLCASSLAGTDTQYFGPGTRLTVL.

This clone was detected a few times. DNA of the CDR3: TGTGCCAGCAGTATCAGGACAGGGTCGAGCAATCAGCCCCAGCATTTT. It encodes CASSIRTGSSNQPQHF. This sequence joins TRBV2 and TRBJ1-5; TRBD1 matches at 8 bases. J lost 1 base, V lost 5 bases, and 7 bases had no gene match. The CDR3 is made up of 16 amino acids. CDR1 is SNHLY, CDR2 FYNNEI, per germline.

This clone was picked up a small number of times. CDR3: CSVPQGAYNEQFF. The CDR3 nucleotides read TGCAGCGTTCCCCAGGGGGCCTACAATGAGCAGTTCTTC. The chain couples TRBV29-1 to TRBJ2-1, with TRBD1 identical over 7 bases. Germline trimming cut 5 bases from V and 2 bases from J; bases unmatched to any gene: 3. This CDR3 has 13 amino acids. CDR1 SQVTM and CDR2 ANQGSEA come from the germline V gene.

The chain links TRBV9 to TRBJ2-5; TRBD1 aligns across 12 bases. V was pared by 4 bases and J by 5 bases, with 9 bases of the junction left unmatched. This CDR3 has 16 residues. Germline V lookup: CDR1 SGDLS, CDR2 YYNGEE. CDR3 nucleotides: TGTGCCAGCAGCCAAGAGGGACAGGGGGCCTGGGAGACCCAGTACTTC. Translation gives CASSQEGQGAWETQYF.

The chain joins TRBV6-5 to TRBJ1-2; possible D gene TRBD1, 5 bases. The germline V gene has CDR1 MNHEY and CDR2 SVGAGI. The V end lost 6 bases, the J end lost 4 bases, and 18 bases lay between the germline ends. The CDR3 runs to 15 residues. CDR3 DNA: TGTGCCAGCAGACCGCGTCGCGACAGCTTCTATGGCTACACCTTC. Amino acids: CASRPRRDSFYGYTF.

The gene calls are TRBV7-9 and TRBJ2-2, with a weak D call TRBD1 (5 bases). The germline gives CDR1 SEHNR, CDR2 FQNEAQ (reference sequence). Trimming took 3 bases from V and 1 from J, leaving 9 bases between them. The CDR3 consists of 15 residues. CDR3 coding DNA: TGTGCCAGCAGCTTGCAGGGCATGAACACCGGGGAGCTGTTTTTT. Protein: CASSLQGMNTGELFF.

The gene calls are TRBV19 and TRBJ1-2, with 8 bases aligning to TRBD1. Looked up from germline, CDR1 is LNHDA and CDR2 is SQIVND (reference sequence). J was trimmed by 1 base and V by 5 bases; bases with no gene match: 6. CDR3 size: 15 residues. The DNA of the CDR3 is TGTGCCAGTAGTCCAGGGGGCGCAGATAACTATGGCTACACCTTC. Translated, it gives CASSPGGADNYGYTF.

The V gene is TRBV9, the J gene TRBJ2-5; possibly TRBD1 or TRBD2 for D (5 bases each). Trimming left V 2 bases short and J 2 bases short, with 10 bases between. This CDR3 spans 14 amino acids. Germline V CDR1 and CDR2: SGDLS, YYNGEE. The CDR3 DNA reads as TGTGCCAGCAGCGTGGGGACCGCTCAAGAGACCCAGTACTTC. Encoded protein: CASSVGTAQETQYF.

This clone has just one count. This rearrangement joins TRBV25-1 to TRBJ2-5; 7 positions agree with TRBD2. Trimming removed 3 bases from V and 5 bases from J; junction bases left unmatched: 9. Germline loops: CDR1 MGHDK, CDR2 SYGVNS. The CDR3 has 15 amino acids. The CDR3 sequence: CASSERGFRKETQYF. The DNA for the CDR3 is TGTGCCAGCAGTGAGCGGGGGTTCCGAAAGGAGACCCAGTACTTC.

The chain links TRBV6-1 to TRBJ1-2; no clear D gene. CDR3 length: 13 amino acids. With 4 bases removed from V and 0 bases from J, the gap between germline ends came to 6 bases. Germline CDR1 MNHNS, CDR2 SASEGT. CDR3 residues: CASSALANYGYTF. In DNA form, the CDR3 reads TGTGCCAGCAGTGCCTTGGCTAACTATGGCTACACCTTC.

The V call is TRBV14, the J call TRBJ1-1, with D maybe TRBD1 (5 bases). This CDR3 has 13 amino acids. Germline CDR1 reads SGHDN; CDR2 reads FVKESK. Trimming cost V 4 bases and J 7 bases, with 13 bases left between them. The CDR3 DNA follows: TGTGCCAGCAGCCGCCTACCGGGGGGTGAAGCTTTCTTT. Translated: CASSRLPGGEAFF.

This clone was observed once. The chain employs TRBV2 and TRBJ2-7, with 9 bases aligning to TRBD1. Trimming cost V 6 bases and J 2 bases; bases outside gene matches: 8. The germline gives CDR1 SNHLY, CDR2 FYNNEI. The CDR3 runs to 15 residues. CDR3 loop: CASRAPGQGTYEQYF. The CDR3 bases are TGTGCCAGCAGGGCACCGGGACAGGGTACCTACGAGCAGTACTTC. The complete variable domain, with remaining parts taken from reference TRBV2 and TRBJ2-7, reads EPEVTQTPSHQVTQMGQEVILRCVPISNHLYFYWYRQILGQKVEFLVSFYNNEISEKSEIFDDQFSVERPDGSNFTLKIRSTKLEDSAMYFCASRAPGQGTYEQYFGPGTRLTVT.

The DNA for the CDR3 is TGTGCCAGCACAACAGGGGGCGTAACTAATGAAAAACTGTTTTTT. This gives the protein CASTTGGVTNEKLFF. The chain uses TRBV2 and TRBJ1-4, with 9 bases fitting TRBD1. The germline gives CDR1 SNHLY, CDR2 FYNNEI. This CDR3 has 15 amino acids. V dropped 7 bases and J dropped 1; count of bases not matched to a gene: 4.

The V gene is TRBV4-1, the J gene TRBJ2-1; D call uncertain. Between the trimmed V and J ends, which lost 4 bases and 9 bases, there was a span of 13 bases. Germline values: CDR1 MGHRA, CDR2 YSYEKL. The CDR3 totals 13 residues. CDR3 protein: CASSRHINGEQFF. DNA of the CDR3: TGCGCCAGCAGCCGCCATATTAACGGTGAGCAGTTCTTC.